This TCR beta chain was sequenced during a study of blood T cell repertoires in COVID-19 (TCRdb year 2020). Regarding the study in general: The collaborator samples originated in the United States, Italy and Spain and spanned the acute and convalescent phases of COVID-19. The repertoires were made available in a free public database intended to serve as a resource for research on the immune response to SARS-CoV-2. The samples were drawn from two sources: the first 160 participants of the ongoing ImmuneRACE study, and 1,000 to 1,500 subjects contributed by 6 global collaborators. Sample metadata almost always included a de-identified subject ID, COVID-19 status, age in years and sex. The material from the prospective study consisted of cDNA or gDNA derived from T cells, B-cell-depleted T cells, or PBMCs. Subjects who had been exposed to COVID-19, were actively infected with it, or had recovered from it provided the deeply sampled blood TCRbeta repertoires that made up the dataset. Where available, HLA class I and class II types were taken from metadata supplied by the sample provider and were not determined by assay-based typing.

Collaborating institutions collected whole blood in K2EDTA tubes following their own protocols. For TCRbeta analysis, collaborators shipped samples as frozen whole blood, isolated PBMCs, or DNA extracted from either of those sample types. Broader findings and caveats from the paper: The amount of clinical and demographic metadata varied by source and participant and was provided uncurated.

The CDR3 measures 14 amino acids from cysteine to phenylalanine. Left in the record is the CDR3 DNA by itself, 42 bases read in frame from the first base. The trim is 5 bases for V and 8 bases for J, with a gap of 18 bases between the germline ends. CDR1 and CDR2, per the germline V gene (reference sequence), are LNHDA and SQIVND. Comments on this clone: Which antigen it targets is not known. Per-nucleotide qualities are absent, and no much larger clonotype sits a single base away.

The immunoSEQ Assay, a bias-controlled multiplex PCR, was used to amplify TCRbeta CDR3 regions from genomic DNA. The authors' pipeline ran thus. The number of nucleated cells in each sample was estimated by amplification of reference gene primers within the assay. To quantify the absolute abundance of each unique TCRbeta CDR3 rearrangement, sequence reads were collapsed and filtered. For each sample, productive Simpson clonality was calculated as the square root of Simpson's diversity index over productive rearrangements. This is the immuneACCESS table as TCRdb keeps it, with only in-frame sequences that have V and J called. A part of the clones is gone; compared with another copy, unresolved V genes explain less than half, and the rest is unexplained. Clone size and the V and J calls come from that table; the DNA yielded D and trimming. The sample table lists around 300,000 clones, around 90% of them with a count of one. Of the sample, less than 2.5% is held by the ten largest clones.

The clonotype originates from a man aged 50 or older with acute or convalescent COVID-19. Sequencing used peripheral blood. Recombination joined TRBV19 with TRBJ1-2, and TRBD1 may be the D gene, going by 5 matching bases. Here the CDR3 is given as CASSPGSGGGGYTF. The DNA is as follows: TGTGCCAGTAGTCCAGGATCGGGGGGAGGCGGCTACACCTTC.